Each of the 30 T cell receptor beta chains below was sequenced from the same sample in a study of long-term antiretroviral therapy in people with HIV. The assay used was immunoSEQ (version v3.0), run at survey level. Profiled with immunoSEQ multiplex PCR; TCRdb holds only in-frame clones, not every one. The sample carries under 30,000 clones, 75% to 85% recorded once. This sample comprised unsorted PBMCs, obtained 0.3 years after starting antiretroviral therapy. Receptors were obtained from a man aged 35 to 55 with HIV.

V gene TRBV9 combines with J gene TRBJ2-3; 7 bases align to TRBD2. Germline trimming cut 0 bases from V and 10 bases from J; bases unmatched to any gene: 8. Germline values: CDR1 SGDLS, CDR2 YYNGEE. The length of the CDR3 is 14 residues. Here the CDR3 DNA reads TGTGCCAGCAGCGTAGGAGGACTAGACGGGTCGCAGTATTTT. Encoded protein: CASSVGGLDGSQYF.

This clone came up a few times. The chain recombines TRBV14 with TRBJ1-6; 7 bases align to TRBD1. Germline assignment: CDR1 SGHDN and CDR2 FVKESK. V shed 1 base and J 6 bases; nucleotides not matched to a gene: 3. The CDR3 length is 15 residues. The CDR3 nucleotides are TGTGCCAGCAGCCAAGTCGCAGGGGGTAATTCACCCCTCCACTTT. Residues: CASSQVAGGNSPLHF.

The genes are TRBV5-1 and TRBJ2-7; possible D gene TRBD2, 5 bases. This CDR3 is 14 amino acids long. The germline CDR1 and CDR2 sequences are SGHRS and YFSETQ. The V end was cut by 0 bases, the J end by 4 bases, with 11 bases between. CDR3 nucleotides: TGCGCCAGCAGCTTGGCCTGGAGGATTTACGAGCAGTACTTC. Protein: CASSLAWRIYEQYF.

V and J are TRBV5-1 and TRBJ1-3; D is perhaps TRBD1 (5 bases). The CDR3 contains 15 residues. Trimming removed 0 bases from V and 1 base from J, with 8 bases in between. CDR1 SGHRS and CDR2 YFSETQ come from the germline V gene. Here the CDR3 reads CASSLGTLSGNTIYF. The CDR3 DNA is TGCGCCAGCAGCTTGGGGACACTTTCTGGAAACACCATATATTTT.

This chain uses TRBV7-2 with TRBJ2-1; TRBD2 aligns across 9 bases. The V gene end was trimmed by 3 bases and the J gene end by 9 bases; junction bases not matched to a gene: 15. The CDR3 extends over 17 amino acids. Germline CDR1 is SGHTA and CDR2 is FQGNSA. The CDR3 bases are TGTGCCAGCAGCTTGGGTTGGTACGGCGGGGGGGCGGTTGAGCAGTTCTTC. This sequence encodes CASSLGWYGGGAVEQFF.

The chain carries TRBV6-5 and TRBJ1-1; D call uncertain. Trimming took 10 bases from V and 3 from J, leaving 9 bases between them. This CDR3 has 11 residues. Germline V gene sequence: CDR1 MNHEY, CDR2 SVGAGI. CDR3 DNA sequence: TGTGCCACCCGCAAGTACACTGAAGCTTTCTTT. Translation gives CATRKYTEAFF.

This clone was picked up a small number of times. This rearrangement joins TRBV7-9 to TRBJ2-2, with 11 positions matching TRBD2. The CDR3 is 17 residues long. The ends lost 4 bases at V and 4 bases at J; junction bases unmatched: 8. Germline values: CDR1 SEHNR, CDR2 FQNEAQ (reference sequence). The CDR3 nucleotides read TGTGCCAGCAGCTCACTAGCGGGAGCTCGGGGCACCGGGGAGCTGTTTTTT. Translation gives CASSSLAGARGTGELFF.

This chain's CDR3 is CASSIRTNYYGYTF. In DNA form, the CDR3 reads TGTGCCAGTAGTATAAGGACGAACTACTATGGCTACACCTTC. The chain joins TRBV19 to TRBJ1-2; D is uncertain. CDR3 length: 14 amino acids. CDR1 and CDR2 (germline): LNHDA, SQIVND (reference sequence). V shed 2 bases and J shed 3 bases, with 10 bases lying between them.

V gene TRBV18 combines with J gene TRBJ1-1; D unclear. Deletions cut 2 bases from V and 0 bases from J, with 19 bases between. The CDR3 covers 18 residues. CDR1 is KGHSH and CDR2 is LQKENI in the germline V gene. In nucleotides, the CDR3 is TGTGCCAGCTCACCATACGTCAAACCGGCAGAGGTGAACACTGAAGCTTTCTTT. This gives the protein CASSPYVKPAEVNTEAFF.

The gene calls are TRBV11-3 and TRBJ2-1; D is perhaps TRBD1 (5 bases). The CDR3 extends over 15 amino acids. Germline lookup yields CDR1 SGHNT and CDR2 YENEEA. The V end was cut by 1 base, the J end by 4 bases, with 11 bases between. The CDR3 protein is CASSLAGKGYNEQFF. CDR3 in DNA: TGTGCCAGCAGCTTAGCAGGGAAGGGATACAATGAGCAGTTCTTC.

The chain is built from TRBV4-3 and TRBJ1-6; no reliable D call. CDR3 length equals 15 residues. CDR1 and CDR2 (germline): LGHNA, YSLEER. Trimming removed 8 bases at V and 0 bases at J, with 11 bases between. CDR3 region: CASQPGSSYNSPLHF. In DNA, the CDR3 is TGCGCCAGCCAGCCGGGGAGCTCCTATAATTCACCCCTCCACTTT.

This clone was counted a few times. The rearrangement uses TRBV28 and TRBJ1-6, with TRBD1 identical over 9 bases. This CDR3 is built from 15 residues. Germline values: CDR1 MDHEN, CDR2 SYDVKM. Unmatched junction bases numbered 6, after V lost 2 bases and J lost 10 bases. DNA of the CDR3: TGTGCCAGCAGTTTACCCGGGACAGGGTTATCACCCCTCCACTTT. Protein sequence: CASSLPGTGLSPLHF. Using reference TRBV28 and TRBJ1-6 for the parts outside the CDR3, the full variable domain is DVKVTQSSRYLVKRTGEKVFLECVQDMDHENMFWYRQDPGLGLRLIYFSYDVKMKEKGDIPEGYSVSREKKERFSLILESASTNQTSMYLCASSLPGTGLSPLHFGNGTRLTVT.

The chain's CDR3 is CASSLQMNTEAFF. As DNA, the CDR3 is TGTGCCAGCAGCTTACAAATGAACACTGAAGCTTTCTTT. V and J are TRBV6-6 and TRBJ1-1; D unclear. V lost 6 bases, J lost 0 bases, and 8 bases lay in between. CDR1 is MNHNY and CDR2 is SVGAGI in the germline V gene (reference sequence). The CDR3 has 13 amino acids.

This sequence joins TRBV27 and TRBJ1-2, with 7 bases fitting TRBD1. The germline V gene encodes CDR1 MNHEY and CDR2 SMNVEV (reference sequence). The CDR3 sequence is 14 residues long. The V segment lost 5 bases and the J segment 4 bases; nucleotides outside the gene matches: 7. CDR3 DNA: TGTGCCAGCAGTGAAGGGGGACAGAGCTATGGCTACACCTTC. It yields the protein CASSEGGQSYGYTF.

The V gene is TRBV2, the J gene TRBJ2-7, with D possibly TRBD1 on 5 matching bases. V shed 8 bases and J shed 0 bases, with 17 bases lying between them. This CDR3 has 15 residues. Per germline, CDR1 SNHLY and CDR2 FYNNEI. The CDR3 spells CASLSQGSVSYEQYF. Written as DNA, the CDR3 is TGTGCCAGCCTATCCCAGGGTTCGGTCTCCTACGAGCAGTACTTC.

The V call is TRBV7-9, the J call TRBJ1-2, with D possibly matching TRBD1 (6 bases). The CDR3 totals 15 residues. V lost 1 base to trimming and J lost 3 bases, with 12 bases between them. CDR1 and CDR2 from the germline V gene are SEHNR and FQNEAQ (reference sequence). The CDR3 region has the DNA TGTGCCAGCAGCTTAGAGGTCAGGGGCGACTATGGCTACACCTTC. This translates into CASSLEVRGDYGYTF. The full variable domain, completed using reference TRBV7-9 and TRBJ1-2, is DTGVSQNPRHKITKRGQNVTFRCDPISEHNRLYWYRQTLGQGPEFLTYFQNEAQLEKSRLLSDRFSAERPKGSFSTLEIQRTEQGDSAMYLCASSLEVRGDYGYTFGSGTRLTVV.

The V call is TRBV18, the J call TRBJ2-5; D not resolved. Per the germline V gene, CDR1 is KGHSH and CDR2 is LQKENI. CDR3 length: 13 amino acids. The V end lost 3 bases, the J end lost 2 bases, and 7 bases lay between the germline ends. The CDR3 DNA sequence: TGTGCCAGCTCACCCGATCAACAAGAGACCCAGTACTTC. Protein product: CASSPDQQETQYF.

This rearrangement joins TRBV18 to TRBJ2-1, with D uncertain. Between the trimmed V and J ends, which lost 5 bases and 7 bases, there was a span of 9 bases. The CDR3 covers 12 residues. Looked up from germline, CDR1 is KGHSH and CDR2 is LQKENI. CDR3: CASSDLGNEQFF. CDR3 coding DNA: TGTGCCAGCTCAGACTTGGGAAATGAGCAGTTCTTC. Full variable domain (missing parts from reference TRBV18 and TRBJ2-1): NAGVMQNPRHLVRRRGQEARLRCSPMKGHSHVYWYRQLPEEGLKFMVYLQKENIIDESGMPKERFSAEFPKEGPSILRIQQVVRGDSAAYFCASSDLGNEQFFGPGTRLTVL.

This clone came up a few times. V usage is TRBV28 and J usage is TRBJ2-7; 11 nucleotides match TRBD2. V was pared by 7 bases and J by 5 bases, with 7 bases of the junction left unmatched. The CDR3 has 14 amino acids. Per the germline V gene, CDR1 is MDHEN and CDR2 is SYDVKM. CDR3 residues: CASMTSGIMDEQYF. The CDR3 region has the DNA TGTGCCAGCATGACTAGCGGGATAATGGACGAGCAGTACTTC.

J is TRBJ1-1 and V is TRBV4-1; D might be TRBD1 (5 bases). V was trimmed by 1 base and J by 3 bases, leaving 12 bases between them. The CDR3 sequence is 15 residues long. CDR1 and CDR2 (germline): MGHRA, YSYEKL. The DNA of the CDR3 is TGCGCCAGCAGCCAAGTGGGGGGTCTCTACACTGAAGCTTTCTTT. It yields the protein CASSQVGGLYTEAFF.

This rearrangement joins TRBV19 to TRBJ2-7; 10 nucleotides line up with TRBD1. Germline lookup yields CDR1 LNHDA and CDR2 SQIVND (reference sequence). There are 15 residues in the CDR3. With 3 bases clipped from V and 3 bases from J, the junction kept 5 bases outside the gene matches. CDR3 region: CASSMKRTGGYEQYF. CDR3 nucleotide sequence: TGTGCCAGTAGTATGAAGAGGACAGGGGGCTACGAGCAGTACTTC.

The chain employs TRBV18 and TRBJ1-1; 9 bases fit TRBD1. Germline V gene data show CDR1 as KGHSH and CDR2 as LQKENI. This CDR3 region has 16 residues. J lost 0 bases, V lost 5 bases, and 7 bases had no gene match. The CDR3 spells CASSSFDRGMNTEAFF. The CDR3 nucleotides read TGTGCCAGCTCATCGTTTGACAGGGGGATGAACACTGAAGCTTTCTTT. Drawing the rest from reference TRBV18 and TRBJ1-1, the complete variable domain is NAGVMQNPRHLVRRRGQEARLRCSPMKGHSHVYWYRQLPEEGLKFMVYLQKENIIDESGMPKERFSAEFPKEGPSILRIQQVVRGDSAAYFCASSSFDRGMNTEAFFGQGTRLTVV.

The chain joins TRBV18 to TRBJ2-3; TRBD2 matches at 9 bases. J was trimmed by 4 bases and V by 1 base; bases with no gene match: 6. The CDR3 is 16 residues long. Germline V gives CDR1 KGHSH, CDR2 LQKENI. The CDR3 region is CASSPLAGGPSDTQYF. The DNA of the CDR3 is TGTGCCAGCTCACCACTGGCGGGGGGGCCATCAGATACGCAGTATTTT.

The chain recombines TRBV28 with TRBJ1-5; D is ambiguous. CDR3 length: 16 amino acids. CDR1 and CDR2 from the germline V gene are MDHEN and SYDVKM. Trimming shortened V by 5 bases and J by 3 bases, and 17 bases separated the two germline ends. CDR3 DNA sequence: TGTGCCAGCAGTCCCTCCCGGGGAACTCTCAATCAGCCCCAGCATTTT. Protein product: CASSPSRGTLNQPQHF.

This clone has only a few counts. V gene TRBV6-6 combines with J gene TRBJ2-7; D call uncertain. CDR1 is MNHNY and CDR2 is SVGAGI in the germline V gene (reference sequence). Trimming cost V 0 bases and J 1 base, with 10 bases left between them. CDR3 length: 15 residues. The CDR3 sequence is CASSYSGLGSYEQYF. CDR3 sequence (DNA): TGTGCCAGCAGTTACTCAGGGTTGGGGTCCTACGAGCAGTACTTC.

This chain links TRBV9 with TRBJ2-3; 7 bases fit TRBD1. The V segment lost 3 bases and the J segment 4 bases; nucleotides outside the gene matches: 8. The CDR3 has 15 residues. Germline values: CDR1 SGDLS, CDR2 YYNGEE. The CDR3 here is CASSAIQGSSDTQYF. CDR3 coding DNA: TGTGCCAGCAGCGCTATACAGGGGTCCTCAGATACGCAGTATTTT.

J is TRBJ1-6 and V is TRBV7-2; 9 bases fit TRBD1. Germline trimming cut 4 bases from V and 7 bases from J; bases unmatched to any gene: 11. Germline CDR1 and CDR2: SGHTA and FQGNSA. The CDR3 covers 17 residues. The CDR3 protein is CASSSRPGQGRNSPLHF. CDR3 nucleotide sequence: TGTGCCAGCAGCTCCCGCCCGGGACAGGGAAGAAATTCACCCCTCCACTTT.

The chain has TRBV7-2 and TRBJ2-7; 9 nucleotides agree with TRBD2. This CDR3 is built from 17 residues. V lost 5 bases to trimming and J lost 0 bases; unmatched junction nucleotides: 11. Germline CDR1 is SGHTA and CDR2 is FQGNSA. CDR3 residues: CASSPPRGTSFSYEQYF. Here the CDR3 DNA reads TGTGCCAGCAGCCCCCCCCGGGGGACTAGCTTCTCCTACGAGCAGTACTTC.

The chain has TRBV4-3 and TRBJ1-2, with 7 bases aligning to TRBD1. The V gene's germline CDR1 is LGHNA and CDR2 YSLEER. J gave up 4 bases and V 0 bases, and 14 bases lay outside the gene matches. The CDR3 sequence is 18 residues long. In nucleotides, the CDR3 is TGCGCCAGCAGCCAAGATTTTAGAGTCAGGGGGTCCTTCTATGGCTACACCTTC. This codes for CASSQDFRVRGSFYGYTF.

J is TRBJ1-4 and V is TRBV28; D not resolved. This CDR3 has 16 amino acids. Trimming left V 5 bases short and J 2 bases short, with 15 bases between. Per germline, CDR1 MDHEN and CDR2 SYDVKM. For the CDR3, the DNA is TGTGCCAGCAGTGCTACTCGGATCCGCACTAATGAAAAACTGTTTTTT. Amino acids: CASSATRIRTNEKLFF.